A selection of T cell receptor beta chains follows, all from one sample in a study of T cells in Graves' hyperthyroidism and ophthalmopathy. TCRdb re-analysed the multiplex PCR reads in MiXCR, keeping a single row per CDR3 protein. The table has 490,000 or so distinct CDR3 sequences, about 20% seen once. Input material: blood. The receptors stem from a man aged 40-50 years with Graves' ophthalmopathy. CDR3s include the opening cysteine and the closing phenylalanine or tryptophan. D genes are given only for firm matches. Not all rows give a size; the values are once, few, many and, for expanded clones, a class.

size | D | J | V | DNA | CDR3
. | TRBD2 | TRBJ2-1 | TRBV27 | TGTGCCAGCAGTTTACGGCTAGCGGGGGGCAAAAGCAGCTCCTACAATGAGCAGTTCTTC | CASSLRLAGGKSSSYNEQFF
. | TRBD2 | TRBJ2-5 | TRBV7-2 | TGTGCCAGCAGCCAAGATACTCCCCGTCATTCGACTAGCGCGAGTCAAGAGACCCAGTACTTC | CASSQDTPRHSTSASQETQYF
. | . | TRBJ1-1 | TRBV7-9 | TGTGCCAGCAGCTTACAGCAGGGTGGTACTGAAGCTTTCTTT | CASSLQQGGTEAFF
few | TRBD2 | TRBJ2-5 | TRBV20-1 | TGCAGTGCTAGAGATCAGCGGGGGGGCCAAGAGACCCAGTACTTC | CSARDQRGGQETQYF
many | . | TRBJ1-6 | TRBV2 | TGTGCCAGCAGTGGTCAGAATAATTCACCCCTCCACTTT | CASSGQNNSPLHF
many | . | TRBJ1-2 | TRBV24-1 | TGTGCCACCAGTGCCCGGACAGTCCTAATTGACTATGGCTACACCTTC | CATSARTVLIDYGYTF
few | TRBD2 | TRBJ2-3 | TRBV5-6 | TGTGCCAGCAGCGAGAAGTTCCAGACTAGCGGATACACAGATACGCAGTATTTT | CASSEKFQTSGYTDTQYF
few | . | TRBJ2-2 | TRBV2 | TGTGCCAGCAGTGAAGTAGGGGGAGCCGGGGAGCTGTTTTTT | CASSEVGGAGELFF
. | TRBD2 | TRBJ2-2 | TRBV9 | TGTGCCAGCAGCGTTCCCCTAGCGGGAGTGAACACCGGGGAGCTGTTTTTT | CASSVPLAGVNTGELFF
. | . | TRBJ1-6 | TRBV18 | TGTGCCAGCTCACCAGGACTTCTTAGCTCCTATAATTCACCCCTCCACTTT | CASSPGLLSSYNSPLHF
many | . | TRBJ2-2 | TRBV27 | TGTGCCAGCAGTCGGACAAACACGAACACCGGGGAGCTGTTTTTT | CASSRTNTNTGELFF
. | TRBD1 | TRBJ1-2 | TRBV27 | TGTGCCAGCAGAGCAGGGGGCCTCTATGGCTACACCTTC | CASRAGGLYGYTF
. | . | TRBJ1-2 | TRBV12-3/TRBV12-4 | TGTGCCAGCAGTTTAGCTGGTAATACCAACTATGGCTACACCTTC | CASSLAGNTNYGYTF
. | . | TRBJ2-7 | TRBV15 | TGTGCCACCAGCAGAGATCGGGCAGGGATGTTCGAGCAGTACTTC | CATSRDRAGMFEQYF
few | TRBD1 | TRBJ1-2 | TRBV3-1 | TGTGCCAGCAGCCAATGGGCAGGGACAGCTCATGGCTACACCTTC | CASSQWAGTAHGYTF
many | . | TRBJ2-1 | TRBV5-5 | TGTGCCAGCAGCTTGGATATCGGACAGATCAATGAGCAGTTCTTC | CASSLDIGQINEQFF
few | . | TRBJ2-7 | TRBV15 | TGTGCCACCAGCAGAGAGGCGTCCTACGAGCAGTACTTC | CATSREASYEQYF
. | . | TRBJ1-4 | TRBV6-1 | TGTGCCAGCAGTGACAGACGGAGAATTGAAAAACTGTTTTTT | CASSDRRRIEKLFF
. | TRBD2 | TRBJ2-5 | TRBV25-1 | TGTGCCAGCAGTGAATTTGCGGGGGGTTCCCAAGAGACCCAGTACTTC | CASSEFAGGSQETQYF
. | . | TRBJ1-2 | TRBV7-2 | TGTGCCAGCAGCCCACTGGACAAAGCTAACTATGGCTACACCTTC | CASSPLDKANYGYTF
. | . | TRBJ2-2 | TRBV7-8 | TGTGCCAGCAGCTTAGGTGAAGGGGTCTACACCGGGGAGCTGTTTTTT | CASSLGEGVYTGELFF
few | . | TRBJ1-5 | TRBV15 | TGTGCCACCAGCATAGGGGGAGCGAGCAATCAGCCCCAGCATTTT | CATSIGGASNQPQHF
few | . | TRBJ1-2 | TRBV19 | TGTGCCACCCAGATCAGGGGCTATGGCTACACCTTC | CATQIRGYGYTF
few | . | TRBJ1-2 | TRBV6-1 | TGTGCCAGCAGTAATAGGGCCGGGGACTATGGCTACACCTTC | CASSNRAGDYGYTF
. | TRBD2 | TRBJ2-2 | TRBV6-2/TRBV6-3 | TGTGCCAGCAGACAGGGACTAGCGGGAGTCTACACCGGGGAGCTGTTTTTT | CASRQGLAGVYTGELFF
few | . | TRBJ2-3 | TRBV7-2 | TGTGCCAGCAGCTTTAGTATACACACAGATACGCAGTATTTT | CASSFSIHTDTQYF
. | TRBD1 | TRBJ1-3 | TRBV18 | TGTGCCAGCTCACCACAGGGGGCGATCTCTGGAAACACCATATATTTT | CASSPQGAISGNTIYF
. | . | TRBJ1-5 | TRBV7-2 | TGTGCCAGCAGCTTAGTCTCGGGTAATAGTCAGCCCCAGCATTTT | CASSLVSGNSQPQHF
few | TRBD2 | TRBJ2-5 | TRBV9 | TGTGCCAGCAGCGTAGAGTGGACTAGCGGGGTCAGGGGGACCCAGTACTTC | CASSVEWTSGVRGTQYF
few | TRBD1 | TRBJ1-1 | TRBV27 | TGTGCCAGCAGTGTCGGGACAGGGAAGGTCGCGATGAACACTGAAGCTTTCTTT | CASSVGTGKVAMNTEAFF
many | . | TRBJ2-1 | TRBV7-2 | TGTGCCAGCAGCTTGCAAGGCTCCTACAATGAGCAGTTCTTC | CASSLQGSYNEQFF
. | . | TRBJ1-1 | TRBV20-1 | TGCAGTGCTAGAGAGGGGCAGTTGAGTAACACTGAAGCTTTCTTT | CSAREGQLSNTEAFF
many | TRBD1 | TRBJ1-2 | TRBV28 | TGTGCCAGCAGTTCTCCCGGGACAGGACCTAACTATGGCTACACCTTC | CASSSPGTGPNYGYTF
many | TRBD2 | TRBJ2-3 | TRBV5-5 | TGTGCCAGCACCACAGGCTTAGCGGGGGTCCAAGGCACGCAGTATTTT | CASTTGLAGVQGTQYF
many | TRBD1 | TRBJ1-1 | TRBV6-2/TRBV6-3 | TGTGCCAGCAGTTATCAATGGCAGGGGGCTGAAGCTTTCTTT | CASSYQWQGAEAFF
. | TRBD2 | TRBJ2-1 | TRBV9 | TGTGCCAGCAGCGCTTACGCCGGGACTAGCGGGAGTCTTACTCAGTTCTTC | CASSAYAGTSGSLTQFF
once | . | TRBJ1-2 | TRBV29-1 | TGCAGCGTTGATAGCTACACCTTC | CSVDSYTF
few | . | TRBJ2-7 | TRBV10-3 | TGTGCCACCCAGAGGGGGGGGGCCTACGAGCAGTACTTC | CATQRGGAYEQYF
. | TRBD2 | TRBJ2-6 | TRBV10-3 | TGTGCCACATCCCCCGGACTAGCGGGTGCCTCTGGGGCCAACGTCCTGACTTTC | CATSPGLAGASGANVLTF
. | TRBD2 | TRBJ2-2 | TRBV10-3 | TGTGCCACCGGGGGGGGATCGAACACCGGGGAGCTGTTTTTT | CATGGGSNTGELFF
. | TRBD1 | TRBJ1-2 | TRBV27 | TGTGCCAGCAGTCTAGGGACAGGGGGAGATTTGTATGGCTACACCTTC | CASSLGTGGDLYGYTF